The 22 T cell receptor beta chains in this list originate from one sample, sequenced in a study of blood T cell repertoires in COVID-19. The method was immunoSEQ multiplex PCR; TCRdb's version includes in-frame clones alone and lacks a portion of them. This table has about 120,000 clones, over 75% appearing once. The sequencing sample was made of peripheral blood. The receptor source for this set is an older man with acute or convalescent COVID-19.

V and J are TRBV7-6 and TRBJ2-5; perhaps TRBD2 as D (5 bases). CDR3 length: 14 amino acids. The germline gives CDR1 SGHVS, CDR2 FNYEAQ. V dropped 1 base and J dropped 0 bases, with 6 bases sitting between them. The CDR3 spells CASSLVAYQETQYF. The CDR3 DNA reads TGTGCCAGCAGCTTAGTAGCGTACCAAGAGACCCAGTACTTC.

V usage is TRBV19 and J usage is TRBJ1-2; a possible D gene is TRBD1 (5 bases). This CDR3 has 13 amino acids. The V and J ends lost 4 bases and 8 bases respectively, with 14 bases between them. CDR1 is LNHDA, CDR2 SQIVND, per germline (reference sequence). The CDR3: CASSTRGGEGYTF. The CDR3 bases are TGTGCCAGTAGTACCCGGGGGGGAGAGGGCTACACCTTC.

The V gene is TRBV24-1, the J gene TRBJ1-5; TRBD1 matches 7 bases. This CDR3 spans 18 amino acids. Trimming took 4 bases from V and 2 from J; bases not matched to a gene: 13. Germline CDR1 reads KGHDR; CDR2 reads SFDVKD. The CDR3 sequence: CATSDPSFDREGNQPQHF. CDR3 coding DNA: TGTGCCACCAGTGACCCCTCCTTCGACAGGGAGGGCAATCAGCCCCAGCATTTT.

The chain is built from TRBV4-2 and TRBJ1-6; D gene ambiguous. The CDR3 contains 16 residues. Germline values: CDR1 LGHNA, CDR2 YNFKEQ. Trimming took 0 bases from V and 8 from J, leaving 14 bases between them. CDR3 loop: CASSQDGQGGYSPLHF. DNA for the CDR3: TGTGCCAGCAGCCAAGATGGTCAAGGCGGCTATTCACCCCTCCACTTT.

The V gene is TRBV30, the J gene TRBJ1-3; possibly TRBD1 for D (6 bases). CDR3 length: 13 residues. Germline CDR1 GTSNPN, CDR2 SVGIG (reference sequence). V gave up 2 bases and J gave up 4 bases, with 9 bases separating them. The CDR3 bases are TGTGCCTGGAGTCGGGGACAAGGAAACACCATATATTTT. It translates to CAWSRGQGNTIYF.

The chain has TRBV20-1 and TRBJ2-1; 7 bases are shared with TRBD2. Germline CDR1 DFQATT, CDR2 SNEGSKA (reference sequence). The CDR3 loop spans 13 amino acids. The V and J ends lost 3 bases and 6 bases, in that order; junction bases with no gene match: 5. Written as DNA, the CDR3 is TGCAGTGCTAGTAGGTTAGCGGGCAATGAGCAGTTCTTC. This sequence encodes CSASRLAGNEQFF.

This clone was recorded only once. J is TRBJ2-7 and V is TRBV2; TRBD2 matches at 9 bases. V lost 4 bases and J lost 2; bases outside the gene matches: 9. Germline V gene lookup returns CDR1 SNHLY and CDR2 FYNNEI. The CDR3 totals 16 residues. CDR3 region: CASSGRPSSGTYEQYF. The CDR3, as DNA: TGTGCCAGCAGTGGAAGGCCCTCTAGCGGGACCTACGAGCAGTACTTC.

This chain joins TRBV3-1 (or the pseudogene TRBV3-2) and TRBJ2-7; the D is unclear. Germline CDR1 reads LGHDT; CDR2 reads YNNKEL (reference sequence). The CDR3 consists of 14 residues. The V gene lost 2 bases and the J gene lost 9 bases, with 17 bases spanning the gap. The CDR3 sequence: CASSQSYLEATQYF. The CDR3 DNA reads TGTGCCAGCAGCCAAAGTTACCTAGAGGCGACGCAGTACTTC.

V and J are TRBV7-3 and TRBJ2-1; 10 bases agree with TRBD2. The J segment lost 6 bases and the V segment lost 4 bases, leaving 6 bases of the junction unmatched. Germline CDR1 SGHTA, CDR2 FQGTGA. This CDR3 contains 15 residues. CDR3 DNA sequence: TGTGCCAGCAGCTCATCTTTAGCGGGGGGCAATGAGCAGTTCTTC. This sequence encodes CASSSSLAGGNEQFF.

Details on this clone: Compared with germline, one end of the junction differs, possibly owing to a read error. V usage is TRBV13 and J usage is TRBJ1-2; the match to TRBD1 covers 7 bases. Germline CDR1 and CDR2: PRHDT and FYEKMQ (reference sequence). There are 17 residues in the CDR3. The CDR3 nucleotides are TGTGCCAGCAGCTTAACCGGGGCAGATGTAAACAAGTTAGGGGGCGCCTTC. Protein sequence: CASSLTGADVNKLGGAF.

CDR3 amino acids: CASSHPPSRVNSGNTIYF. As DNA, the CDR3 is TGTGCCAGCAGCCATCCGCCGAGTCGGGTGAATTCTGGAAACACCATATATTTT. The V call is TRBV7-9, the J call TRBJ1-3; D uncertain. This CDR3 has 18 amino acids. Trimming pared 5 bases from V and 1 base from J, leaving 21 bases between. Germline values: CDR1 SEHNR, CDR2 FQNEAQ (reference sequence).

V is TRBV6-2 or TRBV6-3 and J is TRBJ2-3, with 9 bases identical to TRBD2. V lost 5 bases and J lost 5; bases outside the gene matches: 5. CDR1 is MNHEY and CDR2 is SVGEGT in the germline V gene. The CDR3 extends over 14 amino acids. The CDR3 region has the DNA TGTGCCAGCAGTGACGGCGGGAGGGTAGATACGCAGTATTTT. Translation: CASSDGGRVDTQYF.

The CDR3 sequence: CAGQTGGSNQPQHF. The CDR3 DNA sequence: TGTGCCGGGCAAACAGGGGGAAGCAATCAGCCCCAGCATTTT. V usage is TRBV28 and J usage is TRBJ1-5; 8 bases agree with TRBD1. This CDR3 is 14 amino acids long. Germline trimming cut 11 bases from V and 1 base from J; bases unmatched to any gene: 7. Germline V CDR1 and CDR2: MDHEN, SYDVKM.

The rearrangement uses TRBV3-1 (or the pseudogene TRBV3-2) and TRBJ2-7, with 7 nucleotides matching TRBD1. Per the germline V gene, CDR1 is LGHDT and CDR2 is YNNKEL (reference sequence). Germline trimming cut 1 base from V and 3 bases from J; bases unmatched to any gene: 3. The CDR3 sequence is 14 residues long. CDR3 in DNA: TGTGCCAGCAGCCAAGGACAGGGTTACTACGAGCAGTACTTC. It specifies CASSQGQGYYEQYF.

J is TRBJ1-3 and V is TRBV11-2; TRBD1 might be the D (6 bases). The CDR3 spans 15 residues. Germline loops: CDR1 SGHAT, CDR2 FQNNGV. Deletions cut 8 bases from V and 3 bases from J, with 17 bases between. The CDR3 DNA is TGTGCCAGCTACGACTCAGGGGTTAATGGAAACACCATATATTTT. Amino acids: CASYDSGVNGNTIYF. Combining the CDR3 with reference TRBV11-2 and TRBJ1-3 gives the whole variable domain EAGVAQSPRYKIIEKRQSVAFWCNPISGHATLYWYQQILGQGPKLLIQFQNNGVVDDSQLPKDRFSAERLKGVDSTLKIQPAKLEDSAVYLCASYDSGVNGNTIYFGEGSWLTVV.

This rearrangement joins TRBV12-5 to TRBJ2-7; perhaps TRBD1 as D (6 bases). The CDR3 is 17 residues long. Germline V lookup: CDR1 LGHNT, CDR2 FRNRAP. V was pared by 3 bases and J by 4 bases, with 22 bases between. CDR3: CASGFQTALWGPYEQYF. The CDR3 nucleotides read TGTGCTAGTGGTTTCCAGACCGCTTTGTGGGGGCCGTACGAGCAGTACTTC.

This chain links TRBV5-1 with TRBJ2-7, with 12 bases that match TRBD1. Germline-derived CDR1 and CDR2 are SGHRS and YFSETQ. The ends lost 3 bases at V and 6 bases at J; junction bases unmatched: 4. The CDR3 has 14 amino acids. In DNA, the CDR3 is TGCGCCAGCAGCTGGGACAGGGGGCGCCGCGAGCAGTACTTC. Encoded protein: CASSWDRGRREQYF. Full variable domain (rest looked up from reference TRBV5-1 and TRBJ2-7): KAGVTQTPRYLIKTRGQQVTLSCSPISGHRSVSWYQQTPGQGLQFLFEYFSETQRNKGNFPGRFSGRQFSNSRSEMNVSTLELGDSALYLCASSWDRGRREQYFGPGTRLTVT.

This clone was counted a single time. The V call is TRBV18, the J call TRBJ1-2; D ambiguous. Trimming removed 3 bases from V and 2 bases from J, with 7 bases in between. Germline V CDR1 and CDR2: KGHSH, LQKENI. The CDR3 is 13 residues long. CDR3: CASSPAENYGYTF. DNA of the CDR3: TGTGCCAGCTCACCGGCGGAGAACTATGGCTACACCTTC.

The CDR3 nucleotides are TGCGCCAGCAGCCAAGATGTGGCTAGCGGACCAGACACCGGGGAGCTGTTTTTT. Its protein product is CASSQDVASGPDTGELFF. The chain joins TRBV4-3 to TRBJ2-2, with 7 bases that match TRBD2. Germline CDR1 reads LGHNA; CDR2 reads YSLEER. After removal of 0 bases from V and 3 bases from J, the junction contained 10 bases not matched to a gene. The CDR3 covers 18 residues.

The chain is built from TRBV19 and TRBJ1-1; the D gene is possibly TRBD1 (5 bases). The CDR3 loop spans 15 amino acids. Germline-derived CDR1 and CDR2 are LNHDA and SQIVND (reference sequence). V was shortened by 5 bases and J by 0 bases, with 13 bases between the two germline ends. CDR3 sequence: CASSLRQYMNTEAFF. CDR3 nucleotide sequence: TGTGCCAGTAGTCTGCGACAGTACATGAACACTGAAGCTTTCTTT.

The chain combines TRBV28 with TRBJ2-5; 14 bases are shared with TRBD2. Germline V gene lookup returns CDR1 MDHEN and CDR2 SYDVKM. The CDR3 spans 15 residues. Trimming cost V 6 bases and J 3 bases; bases outside gene matches: 3. As DNA, the CDR3 is TGTGCCAGCAGCAGGGGACTAGCGGGGGAAGAGACCCAGTACTTC. Residues: CASSRGLAGEETQYF. The variable domain in full, completed from reference TRBV28 and TRBJ2-5, reads DVKVTQSSRYLVKRTGEKVFLECVQDMDHENMFWYRQDPGLGLRLIYFSYDVKMKEKGDIPEGYSVSREKKERFSLILESASTNQTSMYLCASSRGLAGEETQYFGPGTRLLVL.

This chain connects TRBV6-5 to TRBJ1-5; unclear D gene. CDR3 size: 15 residues. Between the trimmed V and J ends, which lost 7 bases and 2 bases, there was a span of 15 bases. Germline CDR1 MNHEY, CDR2 SVGAGI. The CDR3 region is CASKHRFVGNQPQHF. The CDR3 nucleotides read TGTGCCAGCAAGCACAGATTCGTAGGCAATCAGCCCCAGCATTTT.